The 17 T cell receptor beta chains in this list originate from one sample, sequenced in a study of tumor and adjacent non-tumor tissue in lung cancer. This sample's RNA came from whole unsorted tissue. Distant lung tissue was collected more than 3 cm away from the tumor edge. The library came from three nested PCR rounds adapted from ARM-PCR protocols. In TCRdb, the multiplex PCR reads were re-called with MiXCR into one record per CDR3 protein. The data contain 60,000 to 70,000 distinct CDR3 sequences, about 77% of them seen just once; the ten biggest clones take up more than 35%. The sequenced sample was distant non-tumor lung tissue. The receptors here all came from a man aged 55 to 70 with non-small cell lung cancer.

The V gene is TRBV6-5, the J gene TRBJ1-2, with D uncertain. The CDR3 is 15 residues long. Germline V gives CDR1 MNHEY, CDR2 SVGAGI. CDR3: CVNNYTSATLQGYTF. The CDR3, as DNA: TGTGTCAACAATTACACCTCGGCCACGCTGCAAGGCTACACCTTC.

Remarks on this clonotype: This may stem from a read error, because a much larger clone lies one nucleotide away. This chain links TRBV5-1 with TRBJ2-5; 13 nucleotides align to TRBD2. The CDR3 loop spans 15 amino acids. The V gene end was trimmed by 3 bases and the J gene end by 5 bases; junction bases not matched to a gene: 4. Germline CDR1 reads SGHRS; CDR2 reads YFSETQ. CDR3 in amino acids: CASSSGLAGAETQYF. The CDR3, as DNA: TGCGCCAGCAGCTCCGGACTAGCGGGAGCGGAGACCCAGTACTTC.

This clonotype was observed many times. The rearrangement links TRBV24-1 to TRBJ1-1, with unresolved D. The CDR3 sequence is 12 residues long. The germline V gene has CDR1 KGHDR and CDR2 SFDVKD. V was clipped by 0 bases and J by 7 bases, with 5 bases between them. CDR3 nucleotides: TGTGCCACCAGTGATTTGGCCGGTGAAGCTTTCTTT. It encodes CATSDLAGEAFF.

The V gene is TRBV12-3 or TRBV12-4, the J gene TRBJ2-1; D is uncertain. Deletions cut 9 bases from V and 7 bases from J, with 13 bases between. The CDR3 totals 12 residues. This CDR3 is CASRFGRNEQFF. Here the CDR3 DNA reads TGTGCCAGTAGATTCGGACGTAATGAGCAGTTCTTC.

This clonotype was picked up many times. This chain uses TRBV2 with TRBJ2-5; the match to TRBD1 covers 10 bases. Unmatched junction bases numbered 5, after V lost 5 bases and J lost 5 bases. The length of the CDR3 is 14 residues. Looked up from germline, CDR1 is SNHLY and CDR2 is FYNNEI. The CDR3 here is CASSWTGGWETQYF. In DNA, the CDR3 is TGTGCCAGCAGTTGGACAGGGGGATGGGAGACCCAGTACTTC.

The chain combines TRBV19 with TRBJ2-1; the match to TRBD2 covers 8 bases. Looked up from germline, CDR1 is LNHDA and CDR2 is SQIVND (reference sequence). The CDR3 is 14 residues long. Losses at the gene ends were 9 bases for V and 2 bases for J; bases not matched to a gene: 6. CDR3 DNA: TGTGCCAGGTCCCTAGCGGGTCCCTACAATGAGCAGTTCTTC. It encodes CARSLAGPYNEQFF.

A note on this clonotype: Relative to the germline gene, one junction end is altered; a read error may explain this. This chain joins TRBV4-1 and TRBJ2-3; the D gene is possibly TRBD1 (5 bases). There are 17 residues in the CDR3. CDR1 is MGHRA, CDR2 YSYEKL, per germline. The CDR3 protein is CASSQDTGQDTTHTQYF. The CDR3 region has the DNA TGCGCCAGCAGCCAGGATACGGGCCAGGACACCACACATACGCAGTATTTT.

The chain couples TRBV6-1 to TRBJ2-7; no clear D. Between the trimmed V and J ends, which lost 3 bases and 3 bases, there was a span of 6 bases. CDR1 and CDR2 from the germline V gene are MNHNS and SASEGT. The CDR3 contains 12 residues. The CDR3 DNA reads as TGTGCCAGCAGTGAGGGCAACTACGAGCAGTACTTC. Protein sequence: CASSEGNYEQYF.

Ten or more counts support this clonotype. The genes are TRBV5-1 and TRBJ1-1; D ambiguous. V dropped 0 bases and J dropped 1 base, with 10 bases sitting between them. The CDR3 length is 15 residues. Germline V gene data show CDR1 as SGHRS and CDR2 as YFSETQ. Written as DNA, the CDR3 is TGCGCCAGCAGCTTGGGTGCTACGACGAACACTGAAGCTTTCTTT. Residues: CASSLGATTNTEAFF.

Regarding this clonotype: The junction differs from germline at one of its ends, possibly a read error. The genes are TRBV6-5 and TRBJ2-7, with TRBD1 as a possible D gene (6 bases). Germline V gene data show CDR1 as MNHEY and CDR2 as SVGAGI. The CDR3 consists of 15 residues. DNA for the CDR3: TGTGTCAGCAGTTACGGACAGAGGCGCGCCTACGAGCAGTACTTC. This encodes CVSSYGQRRAYEQYF.

Many counts were recorded for this clonotype. V gene TRBV5-6 combines with J gene TRBJ1-1; maybe TRBD1 (6 bases). The germline CDR1 and CDR2 sequences are SGHDT and YYEEEE. Trimming took off 2 bases at V and 4 bases at J, with 9 bases between the two ends. The CDR3 totals 13 residues. CDR3 loop: CASSFRGGTEAFF. The CDR3, as DNA: TGTGCCAGCAGCTTTAGGGGGGGCACTGAAGCTTTCTTT.

This clonotype was seen repeatedly, ten times or more. The CDR3 loop is CASSLGLRGNEKLFF. CDR3 DNA: TGTGCCAGCAGTTTAGGGCTCAGGGGGAACGAAAAACTGTTTTTT. The chain joins TRBV12-3 or TRBV12-4 to TRBJ1-4; TRBD1 matches at 7 bases. Trimming took 1 base from V and 8 from J; bases not matched to a gene: 7. The CDR3 loop spans 15 amino acids.

The gene calls are TRBV11-2 and TRBJ2-1; tentatively, D is TRBD2 (5 bases). The germline V and J ends were trimmed by 6 bases and 6 bases, with 12 bases remaining between them. CDR1 is SGHAT and CDR2 is FQNNGV in the germline V gene. The CDR3 length is 13 residues. The CDR3 coding sequence is TGTGCCAGCAGACTAGAGGCTTTCAATGAGCAGTTCTTC. This encodes CASRLEAFNEQFF.

Concerning this clonotype: Relative to the germline gene, one junction end is altered; a read error may explain this. J is TRBJ1-2 and V is TRBV4-2, with 9 bases fitting TRBD1. The CDR3 totals 14 residues. CDR1 is LGHNA, CDR2 YNFKEQ, per germline. The CDR3: CAISQEQGADGYTF. The DNA for the CDR3 is TGTGCCATCAGCCAAGAACAGGGGGCAGATGGCTACACCTTC.

With respect to this clonotype: One end of the junction does not line up with germline, which may come from a read error. The chain uses TRBV14 and TRBJ2-5, with 7 bases fitting TRBD2. CDR3 length: 16 residues. Germline CDR1 and CDR2: SGHDN and FVKESK. CDR3 nucleotide sequence: TGTGTCAGCAGCCGCTGGACTAGAGGGAGGCTAGAGACCCAGTACTTC. Its protein product is CVSSRWTRGRLETQYF.

This clonotype was seen a single time. This could be a read error, since a much larger clone is one nucleotide away. The chain links TRBV11-1 to TRBJ2-1; D is uncertain. Trimming stripped 9 bases from V and 8 bases from J, with 23 bases between. Germline V gene lookup returns CDR1 SGHAT and CDR2 FQDESV (reference sequence). This CDR3 is built from 15 residues. The CDR3 DNA sequence: TGTGCCAGGAGCCCGACTCCTTCGACGGGCGATGAGCAGTTCTTC. It is translated as CARSPTPSTGDEQFF.

There are many counts of this clonotype. Written as DNA, the CDR3 is TGTGCCAGCAGCCCGTTCACCGGGGAGCTGTTTTTT. This gives the protein CASSPFTGELFF. V usage is TRBV11-3 and J usage is TRBJ2-2, with D unclear. Germline CDR1 and CDR2: SGHNT and YENEEA. This CDR3 is built from 12 residues. V lost 5 bases, J lost 4 bases, and 5 bases lay in between.